This T cell receptor (beta chain) was profiled in a study of cytomegalovirus exposure and HLA in healthy donors. CDR1 and CDR2 (germline): SEHNR, FQNEAQ (reference sequence). The germline V and J ends were trimmed by 1 base and 8 bases, with 12 bases remaining between them. The CDR3 loop spans 15 amino acids. Primers included in the PCR were 60 Vbeta and 13 Jbeta primers. Generated by immunoSEQ multiplex PCR, the TCRdb table keeps only in-frame clones and is missing some. The table includes about 160,000 clones, more than 80% detected once. The receptor was derived from a woman aged 25 to 39 in good health and CMV-seropositive. Sequenced material: PBMCs. This chain joins TRBV7-9 and TRBJ1-6, with D possibly TRBD1 on 5 matching bases. The CDR3 DNA reads as TGTGCCAGCAGCTTAGTTGACAGTTCGTATTCACCCCTCCACTTT. Its translation is CASSLVDSSYSPLHF. The whole variable domain, filled in from reference TRBV7-9 and TRBJ1-6, reads DTGVSQNPRHKITKRGQNVTFRCDPISEHNRLYWYRQTLGQGPEFLTYFQNEAQLEKSRLLSDRFSAERPKGSFSTLEIQRTEQGDSAMYLCASSLVDSSYSPLHFGNGTRLTVT.